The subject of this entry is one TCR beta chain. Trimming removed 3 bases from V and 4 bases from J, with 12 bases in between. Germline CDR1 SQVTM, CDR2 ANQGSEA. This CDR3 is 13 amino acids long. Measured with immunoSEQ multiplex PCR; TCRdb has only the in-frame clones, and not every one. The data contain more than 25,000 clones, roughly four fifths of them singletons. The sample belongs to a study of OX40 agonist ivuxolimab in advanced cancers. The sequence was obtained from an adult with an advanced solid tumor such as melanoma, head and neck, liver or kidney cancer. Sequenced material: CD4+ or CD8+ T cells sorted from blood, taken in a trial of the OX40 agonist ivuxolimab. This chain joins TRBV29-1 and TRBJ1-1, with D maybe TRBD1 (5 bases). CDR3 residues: CSVDRRGGTEAFF. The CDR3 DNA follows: TGCAGCGTTGATCGTAGGGGAGGCACTGAAGCTTTCTTT.